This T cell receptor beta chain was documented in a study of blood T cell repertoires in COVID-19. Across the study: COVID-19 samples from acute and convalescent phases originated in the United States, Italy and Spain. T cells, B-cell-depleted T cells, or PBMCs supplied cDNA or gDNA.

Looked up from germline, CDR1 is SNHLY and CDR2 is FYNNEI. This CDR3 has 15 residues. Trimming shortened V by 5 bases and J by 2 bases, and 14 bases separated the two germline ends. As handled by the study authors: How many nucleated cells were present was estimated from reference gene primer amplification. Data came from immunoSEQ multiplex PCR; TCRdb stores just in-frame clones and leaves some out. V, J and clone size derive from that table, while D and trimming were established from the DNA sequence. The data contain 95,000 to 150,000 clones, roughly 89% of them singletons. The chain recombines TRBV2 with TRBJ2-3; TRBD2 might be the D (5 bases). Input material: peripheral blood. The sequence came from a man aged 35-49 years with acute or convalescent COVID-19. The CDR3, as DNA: TGTGCCAGCAGTCGGAGCGGAGGTGCCACAGATACGCAGTATTTT. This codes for CASSRSGGATDTQYF.